The T cell receptor beta chain described here comes from a study of OX40 agonist ivuxolimab in advanced cancers. Overall study context: Melanoma, hepatocellular carcinoma, head and neck or renal cell cancer occurred in dose-escalation patients. Age averaged roughly 60 years (range about 20 to 79), and around 87% were male.

This clone was counted between two and nine times. Baseline, cycle 4 day 1, and cycle 7 day 1 were the blood sampling points. The V and J ends lost 2 bases and 1 base respectively, with 9 bases between them. There are 14 residues in the CDR3. Germline-derived CDR1 and CDR2 are SGHRS and YFSETQ. The data were produced by immunoSEQ multiplex PCR, yet TCRdb's version contains in-frame clones alone and is incomplete. Among some 80,000 clones listed, around 92% were seen once. This chain links TRBV5-1 with TRBJ1-1; D remains unclear. This specimen was CD4+ or CD8+ T cells sorted from blood, taken in a trial of the OX40 agonist ivuxolimab. This sequence originates from an adult with an advanced solid tumor such as melanoma, head and neck, liver or kidney cancer. The CDR3 nucleotides read TGCGCCAGCAGCTTCGGCAGGCAGAACACTGAAGCTTTCTTT. It encodes CASSFGRQNTEAFF.